Below, one T cell receptor beta chain is given with its context. What it binds is unknown. The record originates from a study of cytomegalovirus exposure and HLA in healthy donors. Trimming took 5 bases from V and 2 from J; bases not matched to a gene: 5. Germline loops: CDR1 MNHEY, CDR2 SVGAGI. This CDR3 spans 14 amino acids. Study-wide points: Most CMV-associated TCR beta chains appeared HLA-restricted in a later analysis. It was shown in a later analysis that HLA-associated TCR beta chains were more clonally expanded than other, equally common chains.

The PCR used 60 Vbeta and 13 Jbeta primers. The repertoire was sequenced with immunoSEQ multiplex PCR; TCRdb's copy has only in-frame clones and lacks some. The sample contains approximately 150,000 clones, roughly four fifths of which appear only once. The chain carries TRBV6-5 and TRBJ2-7; 8 bases fit TRBD2. This TCR came from a man younger than 35 in good health and CMV-seropositive. Sequencing was performed on PBMCs. CDR3 in DNA: TGTGCCAGCAGTCGTAGCGGGAACCCCTACGAGCAGTACTTC. The encoded protein is CASSRSGNPYEQYF.